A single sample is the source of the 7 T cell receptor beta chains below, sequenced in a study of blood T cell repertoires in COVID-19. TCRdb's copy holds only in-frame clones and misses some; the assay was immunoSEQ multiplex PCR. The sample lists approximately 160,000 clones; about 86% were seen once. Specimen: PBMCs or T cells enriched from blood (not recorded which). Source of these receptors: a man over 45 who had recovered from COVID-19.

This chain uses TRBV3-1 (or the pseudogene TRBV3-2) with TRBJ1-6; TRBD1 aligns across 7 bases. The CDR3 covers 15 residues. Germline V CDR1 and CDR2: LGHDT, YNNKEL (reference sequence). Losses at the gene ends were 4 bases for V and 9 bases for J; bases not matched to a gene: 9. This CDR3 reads CASSPQEGASSPLHF. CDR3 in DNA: TGTGCCAGCAGCCCCCAGGAGGGGGCCTCTTCACCCCTCCACTTT.

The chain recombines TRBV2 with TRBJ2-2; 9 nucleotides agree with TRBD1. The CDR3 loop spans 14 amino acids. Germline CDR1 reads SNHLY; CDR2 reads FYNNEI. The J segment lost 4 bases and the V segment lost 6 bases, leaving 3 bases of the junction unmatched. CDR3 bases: TGTGCCAGCAGCACGGGACAGGGCACCGGGGAGCTGTTTTTT. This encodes CASSTGQGTGELFF.

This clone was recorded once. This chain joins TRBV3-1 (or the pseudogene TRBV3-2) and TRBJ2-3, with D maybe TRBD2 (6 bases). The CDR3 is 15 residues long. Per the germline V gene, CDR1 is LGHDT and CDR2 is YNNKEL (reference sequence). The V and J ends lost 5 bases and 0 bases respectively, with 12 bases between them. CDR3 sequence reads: CASSVGGLSTDTQYF. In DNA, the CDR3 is TGTGCCAGCAGCGTGGGGGGTCTGAGCACAGATACGCAGTATTTT.

CDR3 in DNA: TGTGCCAGCAGCGTAGATGGGGGGGCCTACTATGGCTACACCTTC. This gives the protein CASSVDGGAYYGYTF. The V call is TRBV9, the J call TRBJ1-2, with D maybe TRBD1 (6 bases). Deletions cut 0 bases from V and 3 bases from J, with 12 bases between. This CDR3 region has 15 residues. In germline, CDR1 is SGDLS, CDR2 YYNGEE.

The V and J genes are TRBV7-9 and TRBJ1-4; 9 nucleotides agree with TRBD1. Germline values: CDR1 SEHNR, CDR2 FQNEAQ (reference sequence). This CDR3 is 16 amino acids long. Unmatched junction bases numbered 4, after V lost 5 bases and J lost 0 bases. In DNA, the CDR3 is TGTGCCAGCAGCCCCGGGACAGGGTCAACTAATGAAAAACTGTTTTTT. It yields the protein CASSPGTGSTNEKLFF.

The DNA for the CDR3 is TGTGCCAGCAGCTCGGTTCCGGGACTAGCTCAAGAGACCCAGTACTTC. Translation gives CASSSVPGLAQETQYF. The rearrangement links TRBV5-5 to TRBJ2-5; 9 bases match TRBD2. There are 16 residues in the CDR3. J was trimmed by 2 bases and V by 3 bases; bases with no gene match: 8. The V gene's germline CDR1 is SGHKS and CDR2 YYEKEE (reference sequence).

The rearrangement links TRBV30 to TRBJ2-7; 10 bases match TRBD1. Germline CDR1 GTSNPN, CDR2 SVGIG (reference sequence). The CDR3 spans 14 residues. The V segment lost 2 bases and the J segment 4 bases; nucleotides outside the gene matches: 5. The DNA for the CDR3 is TGTGCCTGGAGTCCCGGGACAGGGGATTACGAGCAGTACTTC. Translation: CAWSPGTGDYEQYF.